What follows is one TCR beta chain and its context. This specimen comes from a study of blood T cell repertoires in COVID-19. The method was immunoSEQ multiplex PCR; TCRdb's version includes in-frame clones alone and lacks a portion of them. This table has 150,000 or so clones, about 86% appearing once. The V gene end was trimmed by 7 bases and the J gene end by 2 bases; junction bases not matched to a gene: 7. Germline V gene data show CDR1 as MNHEY and CDR2 as SMNVEV (reference sequence). The CDR3 runs to 17 residues. The material sequenced was peripheral blood. The chain uses TRBV27 and TRBJ2-2, with TRBD2 matching 13 bases. The TCR sequence derives from a man aged 50 to 59 with active or convalescent COVID-19. CDR3 loop: CASTSLAGGPNTGELFF. Written as DNA, the CDR3 is TGTGCCAGCACCTCACTAGCGGGAGGGCCTAACACCGGGGAGCTGTTTTTT.